The 31 T cell receptor beta chains below were found in one sample sequenced in a study of T cells after yellow fever vaccination. TCRdb itself ran the 5' RACE reads through MiXCR, one entry per CDR3 protein. In the table there are about 630,000 distinct CDR3 sequences, about 12% of which are singletons. The sample in question was PBMCs, obtained on the day of the yellow fever booster vaccination. The receptors shown here come from a man aged 30 to 39 who received the YFV17D yellow fever vaccine.

This clonotype came up a few times. The chain links TRBV28 to TRBJ2-7; D perhaps matches TRBD2 (5 bases). The CDR3 runs to 16 residues. Trimming stripped 6 bases from V and 2 bases from J, with 20 bases between. The germline V gene encodes CDR1 MDHEN and CDR2 SYDVKM. CDR3 amino acids: CASRTGSTPNPYEQYF. CDR3 coding DNA: TGTGCCAGCAGAACGGGATCGACCCCTAATCCCTACGAGCAGTACTTC.

The table lists this clonotype with a few counts. This chain's CDR3 is CASSSRGVSYEQYF. The CDR3 DNA reads as TGTGCCAGCAGCTCTCGTGGGGTTTCCTACGAGCAGTACTTC. The chain has TRBV7-2 and TRBJ2-7; D call uncertain. This CDR3 is 14 amino acids long. V gave up 4 bases and J gave up 1 base, with 11 bases separating them. Looked up from germline, CDR1 is SGHTA and CDR2 is FQGNSA.

This clonotype was detected many times. This chain connects TRBV12-3 or TRBV12-4 to TRBJ1-1; TRBD1 might be the D (5 bases). V was shortened by 8 bases and J by 3 bases, with 16 bases between the two germline ends. The CDR3 covers 14 residues. The CDR3 protein is CASGFRGKYTEAFF. The DNA of the CDR3 is TGTGCCAGCGGCTTTAGGGGAAAGTACACTGAAGCTTTCTTT.

The V and J genes are TRBV20-1 and TRBJ1-2, with D maybe TRBD1 (5 bases). This CDR3 spans 14 amino acids. Germline CDR1 DFQATT, CDR2 SNEGSKA (reference sequence). Trimming stripped 0 bases from V and 4 bases from J, with 12 bases between. The CDR3 nucleotides read TGCAGTGCTAGAGAGTCAGGGAGATCCTATGGCTACACCTTC. It yields the protein CSARESGRSYGYTF.

V gene TRBV5-1 combines with J gene TRBJ2-3; no clear D gene. The V end lost 4 bases, the J end lost 3 bases, and 18 bases lay between the germline ends. The CDR3 is 16 amino acids. Germline-derived CDR1 and CDR2 are SGHRS and YFSETQ. As DNA, the CDR3 is TGCGCCAGCAGCCCGATGCCCGGCAAGACTACAGATACGCAGTATTTT. Protein: CASSPMPGKTTDTQYF.

This clonotype was counted between two and nine times. V gene TRBV27 combines with J gene TRBJ1-6; the D is unclear. The CDR3 is 17 residues long. CDR1 is MNHEY, CDR2 SMNVEV, per germline (reference sequence). Trimming took 2 bases from V and 7 from J, leaving 18 bases between them. CDR3 coding DNA: TGTGCCAGCAGTTTAGTGGGCTCTTCACATAGAAATTCACCCCTCCACTTT. Its translation is CASSLVGSSHRNSPLHF.

The J gene is TRBJ1-3, the V gene TRBV7-9; D unclear. From germline, CDR1 is SEHNR and CDR2 FQNEAQ (reference sequence). The CDR3 consists of 16 residues. V lost 6 bases, J lost 7 bases, and 22 bases lay in between. CDR3 sequence (DNA): TGTGCCAGCAGGGGGTTGGGCGGCACCGCGCGGAACACCATATATTTT. Translating it yields CASRGLGGTARNTIYF.

The chain has TRBV7-2 and TRBJ2-2; 7 bases map to TRBD2. The CDR3 spans 15 residues. Per germline, CDR1 SGHTA and CDR2 FQGNSA. V was pared by 4 bases and J by 5 bases, with 7 bases of the junction left unmatched. The CDR3: CASSSVVAGTGELFF. In DNA, the CDR3 is TGTGCCAGCAGCTCGGTGGTAGCGGGTACCGGGGAGCTGTTTTTT. The whole variable domain, remainder taken from reference TRBV7-2 and TRBJ2-2, is GAGVSQSPSNKVTEKGKDVELRCDPISGHTALYWYRQSLGQGLEFLIYFQGNSAPDKSGLPSDRFSAERTGGSVSTLTIQRTQQEDSAVYLCASSSVVAGTGELFFGEGSRLTVL.

The chain recombines TRBV9 with TRBJ2-2; TRBD2 aligns across 15 bases. There are 18 residues in the CDR3. The germline CDR1 and CDR2 sequences are SGDLS and YYNGEE. V shed 4 bases, J shed 3 bases, and the junction held 7 bases outside the gene matches. This CDR3 reads CASSPYGTSGRHTGELFF. CDR3 in DNA: TGTGCCAGCAGCCCCTACGGGACTAGCGGGAGGCACACCGGGGAGCTGTTTTTT.

This clonotype has just a few counts. The chain joins TRBV20-1 to TRBJ1-2; a weak D match, TRBD1 (5 bases). The CDR3 spans 13 residues. From germline, CDR1 is DFQATT and CDR2 SNEGSKA (reference sequence). Trimming removed 3 bases at V and 4 bases at J, with 12 bases between. CDR3 nucleotide sequence: TGCAGTGCTAGTCTCGGACAAGCCTATGGCTACACCTTC. This sequence encodes CSASLGQAYGYTF.

The J gene is TRBJ1-2, the V gene TRBV19, with D perhaps TRBD1 (5 bases). The CDR3 loop spans 13 amino acids. Germline assignment: CDR1 LNHDA and CDR2 SQIVND (reference sequence). V lost 2 bases to trimming and J lost 4 bases, with 8 bases between them. CDR3 residues: CASSISGPYGYTF. Written as DNA, the CDR3 is TGTGCCAGTAGTATATCAGGGCCCTATGGCTACACCTTC.

The V gene is TRBV5-4, the J gene TRBJ2-1, with TRBD2 identical over 8 bases. In germline, CDR1 is SGHNT, CDR2 YYREEE (reference sequence). The V and J ends lost 4 bases and 7 bases, in that order; junction bases with no gene match: 10. This CDR3 spans 15 amino acids. DNA of the CDR3: TGTGCCAGCAGCGGGTCTAGCGGGCAACTTAATGAGCAGTTCTTC. Its translation is CASSGSSGQLNEQFF.

This clonotype was observed a handful of times. The rearrangement uses TRBV20-1 and TRBJ2-7; TRBD1 or TRBD2 may be the D gene (5 bases each). CDR1 DFQATT and CDR2 SNEGSKA come from the germline V gene (reference sequence). The CDR3 runs to 13 residues. The DNA for the CDR3 is TGCAGCGCCGAAGGGACCGGAGGAAACGAGCAGTACTTC. Translating gives CSAEGTGGNEQYF.

Only a few counts were recorded for this clonotype. The chain's CDR3 is CASSLTISGMETQYF. CDR3 bases: TGTGCCAGCAGCTTGACCATTAGCGGGATGGAGACCCAGTACTTC. The chain has TRBV11-3 and TRBJ2-5; 8 bases map to TRBD2. This CDR3 is 15 amino acids long. V was pared by 3 bases and J by 5 bases, with 8 bases of the junction left unmatched. Germline V CDR1 and CDR2: SGHNT, YENEEA.

The table lists this clonotype with a few counts. The V gene is TRBV6-1, the J gene TRBJ2-7; 10 bases are a match to TRBD2. Trimming removed 7 bases from V and 0 bases from J; junction bases left unmatched: 6. The CDR3 has 15 amino acids. Germline CDR1 and CDR2: MNHNS and SASEGT. This CDR3 reads CASTAPSGSSYEQYF. The CDR3 bases are TGTGCCAGCACCGCCCCTAGCGGGAGCTCCTACGAGCAGTACTTC.

V usage is TRBV30 and J usage is TRBJ2-7; D might be TRBD1 (5 bases). The CDR3 is 10 residues long. V was pared by 5 bases and J by 4 bases, with 6 bases between. CDR1 is GTSNPN and CDR2 is SVGIG in the germline V gene (reference sequence). The DNA for the CDR3 is TGTGCCTGGGGGGCGTACGAGCAGTACTTC. Its protein product is CAWGAYEQYF.

This clonotype was seen a handful of times. The junction departs from the called germline gene at one end, perhaps through a read error. This chain uses TRBV7-7 with TRBJ2-1, with 11 bases aligning to TRBD2. Germline-derived CDR1 and CDR2 are SSHAT and FNYEAQ (reference sequence). The CDR3 has 14 amino acids. Written as DNA, the CDR3 is TGTGCTAGCAGCGTAGCGGGGGGGGCCAATGAGCAGTTCTTC. Its translation is CASSVAGGANEQFF. Full variable domain (outside the CDR3, taken from reference TRBV7-7 and TRBJ2-1): GAGVSQSPRYKVTKRGQDVTLRCDPISSHATLYWYQQALGQGPEFLTYFNYEAQPDKSGLPSDRFSAERPEGSISTLTIQRTEQRDSAMYRCASSVAGGANEQFFGPGTRLTVL.

In its sample, this clonotype was seen a few times. The chain has TRBV20-1 and TRBJ2-7, with no clear D. With 8 bases removed from V and 0 bases from J, the gap between germline ends came to 11 bases. CDR1 DFQATT and CDR2 SNEGSKA come from the germline V gene (reference sequence). The CDR3 is 12 amino acids. The CDR3 spells CSPRAHSYEQYF. In DNA, the CDR3 is TGCAGTCCCCGGGCCCACTCCTACGAGCAGTACTTC.

This chain joins TRBV5-1 and TRBJ2-5, with D possibly matching TRBD1 (6 bases). The CDR3 has 15 amino acids. CDR1 SGHRS and CDR2 YFSETQ come from the germline V gene. Trimming removed 1 base from V and 4 bases from J, with 14 bases in between. The chain's CDR3 is CASSLSDRSRETQYF. In nucleotides, the CDR3 is TGCGCCAGCAGCTTGAGTGACAGGTCACGAGAGACCCAGTACTTC.

This clonotype was seen only once. The chain combines TRBV12-3 or TRBV12-4 with TRBJ2-2; 7 bases align to TRBD1. The CDR3 runs 16 residues. Germline trimming cut 6 bases from V and 5 bases from J; bases unmatched to any gene: 12. The CDR3 region has the DNA TGTGCCAGCAGGGCACCGGGACAGCCGCTGACCGGGGAGCTGTTTTTT. Translated, it gives CASRAPGQPLTGELFF.

This chain uses TRBV18 with TRBJ2-1; 13 bases agree with TRBD2. In germline, CDR1 is KGHSH, CDR2 LQKENI. The CDR3 covers 15 residues. V shed 3 bases and J 7 bases; nucleotides not matched to a gene: 3. CDR3 amino acids: CASSPTSGRVNEQFF. In DNA, the CDR3 is TGTGCCAGCTCACCTACTAGCGGGAGGGTAAATGAGCAGTTCTTC.

This clonotype was seen many times. This chain joins TRBV30 and TRBJ1-3; the D is unclear. This CDR3 has 13 amino acids. The germline V gene encodes CDR1 GTSNPN and CDR2 SVGIG (reference sequence). Trimming stripped 4 bases from V and 6 bases from J, with 13 bases between. Here the CDR3 DNA reads TGTGCCTGGAAGCACGACGTCGCAAACACCATATATTTT. It specifies CAWKHDVANTIYF.

This clonotype was seen only a few times. The chain combines TRBV11-3 with TRBJ2-1, with TRBD2 matching over 9 bases. This CDR3 has 14 residues. Trimming took 4 bases from V and 7 from J; bases not matched to a gene: 5. Germline CDR1 reads SGHNT; CDR2 reads YENEEA. The CDR3 protein is CASSSGLARNEQFF. The CDR3 nucleotides are TGTGCCAGCAGCTCCGGACTAGCGAGGAATGAGCAGTTCTTC.

This clonotype was observed a few times. The CDR3: CSAPKVDGTNPTGELFF. The CDR3 coding sequence is TGCAGTGCCCCCAAAGTTGACGGGACTAACCCCACCGGGGAGCTGTTTTTT. V usage is TRBV20-1 and J usage is TRBJ2-2; 7 bases agree with TRBD2. CDR1 is DFQATT, CDR2 SNEGSKA, per germline (reference sequence). V was pared by 6 bases and J by 4 bases, with 17 bases of the junction left unmatched. This CDR3 is built from 17 residues.

This clonotype was seen more than once but under ten times. The chain recombines TRBV20-1 with TRBJ2-1, with 10 bases aligning to TRBD2. Germline V CDR1 and CDR2: DFQATT, SNEGSKA (reference sequence). The CDR3 totals 14 residues. The V gene end was trimmed by 3 bases and the J gene end by 6 bases; junction bases not matched to a gene: 5. CDR3 sequence: CSASSGRALNEQFF. In nucleotides, the CDR3 is TGCAGTGCTAGCAGCGGGAGGGCTCTCAATGAGCAGTTCTTC.

This rearrangement joins TRBV27 to TRBJ2-1, with 10 bases aligning to TRBD1. V was pared by 5 bases and J by 6 bases, with 7 bases of the junction left unmatched. CDR3 size: 15 residues. Germline assignment: CDR1 MNHEY and CDR2 SMNVEV (reference sequence). The CDR3 region is CASSLTGTGVNEQFF. The CDR3 region has the DNA TGTGCCAGCAGTCTAACCGGGACAGGGGTCAATGAGCAGTTCTTC.

This clonotype showed up just a few times. The chain combines TRBV4-3 with TRBJ2-3, with 8 nucleotides matching TRBD1. CDR3 length: 16 residues. Unmatched junction bases numbered 11, after V lost 1 base and J lost 8 bases. Germline lookup yields CDR1 LGHNA and CDR2 YSLEER. CDR3 bases: TGCGCCAGCAGCCAAGGAGGACAGGGAGGATTCTCTACGCAGTATTTT. Its translation: CASSQGGQGGFSTQYF.

The chain joins TRBV10-3 to TRBJ2-7; no clear D gene. Germline assignment: CDR1 ENHRY and CDR2 SYGVKD. Trimming left V 8 bases short and J 0 bases short, with 17 bases between. This CDR3 has 15 amino acids. This chain's CDR3 is CAISSVVDSSYEQYF. DNA of the CDR3: TGTGCCATCTCATCGGTCGTCGATAGCTCCTACGAGCAGTACTTC.

The rearrangement links TRBV5-4 to TRBJ2-4, with 11 bases that match TRBD2. Germline V gene sequence: CDR1 SGHNT, CDR2 YYREEE (reference sequence). The trim removed 2 bases at V and 5 bases at J, leaving 3 bases unmatched. This CDR3 has 15 amino acids. The CDR3 DNA sequence: TGTGCCAGCAGCTTTTCGGGACTAGCGGAAAACATTCAGTACTTC. This translates into CASSFSGLAENIQYF.

The chain recombines TRBV4-2 with TRBJ2-7, with TRBD2 as a possible D gene (5 bases). The germline V and J ends were trimmed by 2 bases and 3 bases, with 8 bases remaining between them. This CDR3 has 13 residues. Germline V CDR1 and CDR2: LGHNA, YNFKEQ. DNA for the CDR3: TGTGCCAGCAGCCAATACGAGGGCTACGAGCAGTACTTC. It yields the protein CASSQYEGYEQYF.

V is TRBV10-3 and J is TRBJ2-7; 7 nucleotides align to TRBD2. This CDR3 contains 15 residues. V trimming: 7 bases; J trimming: 6 bases; junction bases outside the gene matches: 15. The germline V gene encodes CDR1 ENHRY and CDR2 SYGVKD. CDR3 DNA sequence: TGTGCCATCATGCAAGGGGAGGGACTTGCATCCGAGCAGTACTTC. Translated: CAIMQGEGLASEQYF.